The T cell receptor (beta chain) under discussion was sequenced for a study of Graves' ophthalmopathy and Graves' hyperthyroidism. The overall study: Sampling took place at initial diagnosis, with peripheral blood obtained before any treatment.

This clonotype was seen repeatedly, ten times or more. Amplifying from RNA transcripts, the study obtained TCR beta CDR3 regions. First-round RT-PCR relied on HTBI primers, and a second-round multiplex PCR came next. TCRdb reprocessed the multiplex PCR reads via MiXCR and lists one record per CDR3 protein. The repertoire holds some 750,000 distinct CDR3 sequences, roughly 41% seen once, with roughly 46% in the top ten. What was sequenced was peripheral blood. The receptor was derived from an adult man with Graves' ophthalmopathy.

CDR3 residues: CATSRNRDGIYEQYF. CDR3 sequence (DNA): TGTGCCACCAGCAGGAACCGGGACGGAATCTACGAGCAGTACTTC. The J gene is TRBJ2-7, the V gene TRBV15; D tentatively reads TRBD1 or TRBD2 (5 bases each). Germline V gives CDR1 LNHNV, CDR2 YYDKDF (reference sequence). The V gene lost 3 bases and the J gene lost 3 bases, with 15 bases spanning the gap. There are 15 residues in the CDR3.